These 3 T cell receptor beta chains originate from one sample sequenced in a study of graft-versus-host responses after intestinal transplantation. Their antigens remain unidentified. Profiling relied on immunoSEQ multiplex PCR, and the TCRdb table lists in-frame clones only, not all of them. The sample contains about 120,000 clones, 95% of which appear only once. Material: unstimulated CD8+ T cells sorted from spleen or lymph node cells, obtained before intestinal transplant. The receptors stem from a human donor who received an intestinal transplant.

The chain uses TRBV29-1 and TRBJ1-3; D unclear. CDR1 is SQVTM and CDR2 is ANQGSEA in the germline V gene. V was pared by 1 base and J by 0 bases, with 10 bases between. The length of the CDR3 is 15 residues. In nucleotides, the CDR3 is TGCAGCGTTGAAGGGGAAGGTCTCTCTGGAAACACCATATATTTT. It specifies CSVEGEGLSGNTIYF.

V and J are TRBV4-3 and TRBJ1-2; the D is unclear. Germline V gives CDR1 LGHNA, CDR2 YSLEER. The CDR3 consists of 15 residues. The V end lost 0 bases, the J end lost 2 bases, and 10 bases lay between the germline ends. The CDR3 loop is CASSQDRAGNYGYTF. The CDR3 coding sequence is TGCGCCAGCAGCCAAGATAGAGCGGGAAACTATGGCTACACCTTC.

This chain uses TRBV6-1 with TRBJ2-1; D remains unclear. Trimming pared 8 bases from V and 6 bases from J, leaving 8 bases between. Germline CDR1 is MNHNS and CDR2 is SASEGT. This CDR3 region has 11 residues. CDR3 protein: CASESVNEQFF. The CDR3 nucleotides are TGTGCCAGCGAAAGTGTCAATGAGCAGTTCTTC.